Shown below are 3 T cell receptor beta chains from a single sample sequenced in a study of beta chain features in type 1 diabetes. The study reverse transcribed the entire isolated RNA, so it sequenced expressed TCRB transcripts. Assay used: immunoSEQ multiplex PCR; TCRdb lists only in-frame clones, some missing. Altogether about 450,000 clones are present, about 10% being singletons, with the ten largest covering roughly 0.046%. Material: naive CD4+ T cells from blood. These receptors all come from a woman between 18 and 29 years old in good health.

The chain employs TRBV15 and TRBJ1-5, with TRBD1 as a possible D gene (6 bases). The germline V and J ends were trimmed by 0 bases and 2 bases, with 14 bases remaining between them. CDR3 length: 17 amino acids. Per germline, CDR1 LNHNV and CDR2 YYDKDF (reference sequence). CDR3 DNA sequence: TGTGCCACCAGCAGAGATATAGGGGGATTCGGCAATCAGCCCCAGCATTTT. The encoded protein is CATSRDIGGFGNQPQHF.

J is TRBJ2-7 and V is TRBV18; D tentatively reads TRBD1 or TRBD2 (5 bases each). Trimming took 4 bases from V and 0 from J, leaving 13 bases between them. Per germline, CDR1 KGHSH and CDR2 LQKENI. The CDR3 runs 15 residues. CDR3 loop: CASSLWDGSSYEQYF. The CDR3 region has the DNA TGTGCCAGCTCACTTTGGGACGGCAGCTCCTACGAGCAGTACTTC. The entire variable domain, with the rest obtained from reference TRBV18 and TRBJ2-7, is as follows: NAGVMQNPRHLVRRRGQEARLRCSPMKGHSHVYWYRQLPEEGLKFMVYLQKENIIDESGMPKERFSAEFPKEGPSILRIQQVVRGDSAAYFCASSLWDGSSYEQYFGPGTRLTVT.

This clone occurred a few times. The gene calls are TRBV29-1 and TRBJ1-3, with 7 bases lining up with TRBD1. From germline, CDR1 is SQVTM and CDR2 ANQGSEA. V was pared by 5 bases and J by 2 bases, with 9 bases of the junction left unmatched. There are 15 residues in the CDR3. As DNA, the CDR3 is TGCAGCGTTCTCCAGAACAGGGGCGCTGGAAACACCATATATTTT. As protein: CSVLQNRGAGNTIYF.